This T cell receptor beta chain was captured in a study of blood T cell repertoires in COVID-19. The wider study: Sites in the United States, Italy and Spain provided acute and convalescent COVID-19 samples. The cDNA or gDNA used as material had been derived from T cells, B-cell-depleted T cells, or PBMCs.

Recruited during active infection, patients (from Seattle) were subsequently followed longitudinally. Germline CDR1 is MNHEY and CDR2 is SMNVEV (reference sequence). Losses at the gene ends were 5 bases for V and 3 bases for J; bases not matched to a gene: 25. This CDR3 is built from 20 residues. Study processing details: Amplification with reference gene primers provided the estimates of nucleated cell counts. Some clones are missing from TCRdb's copy, which holds only in-frame ones; the method was immunoSEQ multiplex PCR. The D gene and trimming were derived from the DNA, and the V and J assignments and clone size from that table. Of about 100,000 clones listed, roughly 90% were seen once; the top ten hold 4% to 4.5%.

What was sequenced was peripheral blood. This sequence joins TRBV27 and TRBJ2-7; 7 bases agree with TRBD2. The clonotype originates from a human donor with COVID-19, enrolled during active disease. The donor label of this sample is uncertain. CDR3 bases: TGTGCCAGCAGTGTTCCGGCCCGTGAAACCCCGGCGGGAGCTAACTACGAGCAGTACTTC. Protein product: CASSVPARETPAGANYEQYF.